This T cell receptor (beta chain) was captured in a study of T cells after yellow fever vaccination. Study-wide background: Researchers used SMART-Seq v4 Ultra Low Input to prepare fractions that had low cell numbers. Whole-study findings and limits: Repertoires sorted by FACS could include abundant clonotypes that are contaminants from the bulk population. Secondary responses were weaker yet peaked faster, day 5 versus 15.

The CDR3 sequence is 10 residues long. Trimming pared 7 bases from V and 7 bases from J, leaving 8 bases between. Looked up from germline, CDR1 is SGHVS and CDR2 is FQNEAQ. About this clonotype itself: Its antigen is undetermined.

Synthesis of TCR cDNA relied on 5'RACE template switching, which attached a universal primer site and UMIs. TCRdb reprocessed the 5' RACE reads with MiXCR, giving one entry per CDR3 protein. The sample lists hundreds of thousands of distinct CDR3 sequences, around a sixth occurring once. The receptor was isolated from a man in his late teens or twenties who received the YFV17D yellow fever vaccine. The V gene is TRBV7-8, the J gene TRBJ2-7; tentatively, D is TRBD2 (5 bases). The specimen comprised PBMCs, sampled before the yellow fever booster vaccination. DNA for the CDR3: TGTGCCAGCATCCGGGGAGAGCAGTACGTC. Its protein product is CASIRGEQYV.